Detailed here is one TCR beta chain. The data stem from a study of blood T cell repertoires in COVID-19. Sequencing was performed with immunoSEQ multiplex PCR; in TCRdb, only in-frame clones are kept and a portion is missing. Among approximately 170,000 clones, around nine tenths were seen once, and the ten largest hold about 3.5%. This CDR3 region has 11 residues. The receptor was derived from an older man with acute or convalescent COVID-19. This chain links TRBV21-1 with TRBJ1-5. TRBV21-1 is a pseudogene locus. The sample comprised peripheral blood. This CDR3 is CASLDRGELHF. DNA for the CDR3: TGTGCCAGCTTGGACCGGGGAGAATTGCATTTT.